The rows below give T cell receptor beta chains drawn from one sample of a study of T cell responses to AZD1222 COVID-19 vaccine. The data were produced by immunoSEQ multiplex PCR, yet TCRdb's version contains in-frame clones alone and is incomplete. Here the sample spans 30,000 to 35,000 clones, 75% to 85% being singletons. Sample: peripheral blood, taken 28 days after the second AZD1222 dose. All receptors derive from an adult who received the AZD1222 COVID-19 vaccine. Both conserved end residues are part of each CDR3. The D gene is left open where the match is weak. A row's size may be missing; if present it is once, few, many or a size class.

j_call clone_size v_call d_call cdr3_length cdr3_nt cdr3_aa
TRBJ2-5 . TRBV5-1 TRBD2 16 TGCGCCAGCAGTCTCATAGCGGGCTCAACCAAAGAGACCCAGTACTTC CASSLIAGSTKETQYF
TRBJ2-4 . TRBV11-2 . 16 TGTGCCAGCAGCTTAACAGAATACTCGTTGGTAAACATTCAGTACTTC CASSLTEYSLVNIQYF
TRBJ2-1 . TRBV7-6 TRBD2 15 TGTGCCAGCAGCTATTCTAGCGGGAGTAACAATGAGCAGTTCTTC CASSYSSGSNNEQFF
TRBJ1-2 . TRBV3-1/TRBV3-2 TRBD1 13 TGTGCCAGCATCGGGACAGGGGGCGGCGGCTACACCTTC CASIGTGGGGYTF
TRBJ1-5 . TRBV2 . 15 TGTGCCAGCAATGGAGGGGTTTATGGCAATCAGCCCCAGCATTTT CASNGGVYGNQPQHF
TRBJ1-4 few TRBV5-1 TRBD1 14 TGCGCCAGCAGCTCTCAGGGGGGAAGTGAAAAACTGTTTTTT CASSSQGGSEKLFF
TRBJ2-7 . TRBV29-1 TRBD2 14 TGCAGCGTCGGGCGGGGGGGCAGCTCCTACGAGCAGTACTTC CSVGRGGSSYEQYF
TRBJ2-1 . TRBV11-2 TRBD2 17 TGTGCCAGCAGCCCTCGGGGGGCTAGCGGGACCTACAATGAGCAGTTCTTC CASSPRGASGTYNEQFF
TRBJ2-1 few TRBV4-3 TRBD1 16 TGCGCCAGCAGCCAAGATCGGACAGGGAGGAACAATGAGCAGTTCTTC CASSQDRTGRNNEQFF
TRBJ1-2 few TRBV7-2 . 13 TGTGCCAGCAGCGCCACGAGGGGGTATGGCTACACCTTC CASSATRGYGYTF
TRBJ2-3 . TRBV7-6 . 15 TGTGCCAGCAGCTTACGTTTAGCCGGTACAGATACGCAGTATTTT CASSLRLAGTDTQYF
TRBJ1-2 . TRBV10-3 . 12 TGTGCCATCAGTCTGTGGGGCTATGGCTACACCTTC CAISLWGYGYTF
TRBJ1-2 . TRBV3-1/TRBV3-2 TRBD1 15 TGTGCCAGCAGACCCCAGGGGGCGCCAGGGAATGGCTACACCTTC CASRPQGAPGNGYTF
TRBJ1-1 few TRBV5-5 . 15 TGTGCCAGCAGCGGCCGCCAGGGGCCAAACACTGAAGCTTTCTTT CASSGRQGPNTEAFF
TRBJ2-1 . TRBV7-6 . 16 TGTGCCAGCAGCCCTACGCCCCCTTCCACCTACAATGAGCAGTTCTTC CASSPTPPSTYNEQFF
TRBJ1-5 . TRBV3-1/TRBV3-2 . 12 TGTGCCAGCAGCCAAAACGATCAGCCCCAGCATTTT CASSQNDQPQHF
TRBJ1-2 . TRBV28 . 12 TGTGCCAGCAGTTCGAGAGACTATGGCTACACCTTC CASSSRDYGYTF
TRBJ1-1 once TRBV18 . 15 TGTGCCAGCTCAGCACAAGAGGTGACGGCCACTGAAGCTTTCTTT CASSAQEVTATEAFF
TRBJ2-1 . TRBV7-7 . 15 TGTGCCAGCAGCCCCGTTGGGGGACCCTACAATGAGCAGTTCTTC CASSPVGGPYNEQFF
TRBJ1-2 . TRBV4-2 . 14 TGTGCCAGCAGCCAAGATCTGGGTCTCTATGGCTACACCTTC CASSQDLGLYGYTF
TRBJ2-7 . TRBV5-5 . 14 TGTGCCAGCAGCTTGGAGGTGGGATCCTACGAGCAGTACTTC CASSLEVGSYEQYF
TRBJ1-6 . TRBV2 . 16 TGTGCCAGCAGTGAAGAGGGTGGCTCCTATAATTCACCCCTCCACTTT CASSEEGGSYNSPLHF
TRBJ2-2 . TRBV28 . 15 TGTGCCAGCAGTTTAGGTACAGTCAACACCGGGGAGCTGTTTTTT CASSLGTVNTGELFF
TRBJ1-2 few TRBV7-9 . 14 TGTGCCAGCACCCCCGATCGATTAGTCTATGGCTACACCTTC CASTPDRLVYGYTF
TRBJ1-2 once TRBV28 . 15 TGTGCCAGCAGTTCCAACGGCCGGACAGCTTATGGCTACACCTTC CASSSNGRTAYGYTF
TRBJ2-5 . TRBV19 . 14 TGTGCCAGCCGAGGGGGGGCCTCCCAAGAGACCCAGTACTTC CASRGGASQETQYF
TRBJ1-1 few TRBV4-2 . 12 TGTGCCAGCAGCCAAGACTCCACTGAAGCTTTCTTT CASSQDSTEAFF
TRBJ2-7 . TRBV18 . 15 TGTGCCAGCTCCCTTGGACCCTCTAGCTCCTACGAGCAGTACTTC CASSLGPSSSYEQYF
TRBJ1-3 . TRBV19 . 15 TGTGCCAGTAGATCCGGGACTGGCTCTGGAAACACCATATATTTT CASRSGTGSGNTIYF
TRBJ2-1 . TRBV27 TRBD1 18 TGTGCCAGCAGTCCGGGACAGTACCCTTATAGGGGATACAATGAGCAGTTCTTC CASSPGQYPYRGYNEQFF
TRBJ1-2 . TRBV7-8 . 14 TGTGCCAGCAGCTTCTTCGGCGGAAACTATGGCTACACCTTC CASSFFGGNYGYTF
TRBJ2-1 once TRBV7-2 TRBD1 15 TGTGCCAGCAGCGCAGGGGGCCAGTCCTACAATGAGCAGTTCTTC CASSAGGQSYNEQFF
TRBJ2-3 . TRBV11-3 . 16 TGTGCCAGCAGCATGTCACGGGGGCCTGGCACAGATACGCAGTATTTT CASSMSRGPGTDTQYF
TRBJ1-2 . TRBV6-4 TRBD1 14 TGTGCCAGCAGTGACTCGGGACAGGGTTATGGCTACACCTTC CASSDSGQGYGYTF
TRBJ2-7 . TRBV10-1 TRBD1 15 TGCGCCAGCAGTGAGTCGACAGGGGGTATGGACGAGCAGTACTTC CASSESTGGMDEQYF